The sequence of this TCR beta chain was determined in a study of shared clonotypes between healthy human individuals (TCRdb year 2020). Turning to the overall study: A few men and a couple of women, aged 18 to 49 years, made up the cohort. To estimate repertoire size and how much clonotypes are shared between individuals, the study performed deep sequencing of blood TCR repertoires from a few healthy adults. To increase sequencing depth and limit assay-specific biases, TCR repertoire library preparation and sequencing were carried out by different laboratories using diverse techniques. For each donor, three plates each were used for CD4 naive and CD4 memory, two plates were used for CD8 naive, and one plate was used for CD8 memory. Leukapheresis yielded between about 0.94 and 9 billion PBMCs per donor.

The paper as a whole reports these results and caveats: Sharing across a few donors was observed for around 4.8% of naive CD4, over 3% of naive CD8, about 2.3% of memory CD4, and around 0.4% of memory CD8 clonotypes. Rarefaction of sorted-subset datasets indicated incomplete sequencing despite the large sequencing depth. Compared with non-shared clonotypes, the clonotypes found in all four sorted-subset donors had higher generation probabilities. The small number of donors limited the genetic and exposure-history diversity represented. Sampling was limited to blood, and TCR repertoires in tissue likely differ from TCR repertoires in blood. Larger estimated clonotype richness was generally found for naive subsets than for memory subsets. Based on pairwise subsampling, the degree of clonotype sharing among donors was expected to be affected by sequencing depth.

The donors were healthy, HIV-negative adults who had no recently reported acute infections or vaccinations. Every donor was a Caucasian adult residing in Nashville, Tennessee, USA. CD4+ T cells were enriched by magnetic negative selection; naive cells were then positively selected on CD45RA, and the negative fraction formed the memory subset. After blood collection by leukapheresis, PBMCs were isolated using Ficoll-Histopaque density gradient centrifugation and then cryopreserved in the vapor phase of liquid nitrogen. Purity and quantity of every magnetically sorted T cell population were checked by analytical flow cytometry. Each sorted fraction had its genomic DNA isolated and then quantified by UV absorbance on a Nanodrop 2000c. About this clone: What antigen it recognizes has not been identified. No much larger clone exists at a distance of one base, and base qualities are not known.

Using the deep immunoSEQ assay, multiplex PCR amplified TCR CDR3 regions from genomic DNA. Extracted genomic DNA from each cell subset was spread evenly across all wells of several immunoSEQ 96-well plates, with each plate serving as a replicate. For sorted subsets, each replicate PCR was loaded with approximately 0.2 ug genomic DNA, equivalent to roughly 30,000 T cell genomes. Purified libraries were measured with a Qubit 3.0 fluorometer, size-checked on a Bioanalyzer 2100, and measured again with the KAPA Library Quantification kit. Every immunoSEQ 96-well plate was sequenced on a dedicated single-read 150-cycle Illumina NextSeq 550 flow cell. As for how the authors treated the data: Because the immunoSEQ output included only junctional sequences and no quality scores, the filtering could not be the same as the filtering used for full-length reads. To assign V/J genes and CDR3, sequences were annotated using PyIR, a Python wrapper for IgBLAST v1.9, with IMGT germline references. Reads with weak V/J assignments (E-value above 1e-6), missing CDR3, stop codons, out-of-frame junctions, or ambiguous translated residues were removed. V3J clonotypes were defined as sequences sharing the same inferred V gene, J gene, and CDR3 amino acid sequence. The percentage overlap between two repertoires was calculated by dividing the number of shared unique clonotypes by the size of the smaller repertoire. Richness of each repertoire was evaluated using RTK rarefaction, the Chao1 estimator, and Recon v2.1 estimates of unobserved clonotypes. For all TCRbeta clonotypes obtained by the gDNA method from a few donors, generation probabilities were computed with OLGA. TCRdb limited this immuneACCESS table to in-frame rearrangements with V and J called. A share of clones is missing; checked studies link under half to unresolved V genes, and the rest is unexplained. V, J and clone size derive from that table, while D and trimming were established from the DNA sequence. The sample data list some 2,000,000 clones, and roughly 95% of these were observed just once. Jointly, the top ten make up 0.1% to 0.15% of the sample.

The CDR3 starts with the cysteine, ends with the phenylalanine, and has 14 residues. Only CDR3 DNA remains: 42 bases, in frame from the first base. The germline V gene sets CDR1 to WSHSY and CDR2 to SAAADI. The germline V end is reduced by 1 base and the J end by 5 bases; junction bases left unmatched: 5. Sample: naive CD4+ T cells sorted from blood. The sample's cell subset or site label, in plain terms: CD45RA+ positively selected. This chain joins TRBV10-2 to TRBJ2-7, with 7 central nucleotides matching TRBD2. This TCR was sampled from a man between 18 and 29 years old in good health. The CDR3 region has the sequence CASSEWTSRHEQYF. In nucleotide form, the sequence is TGCGCCAGCAGTGAGTGGACTAGTCGACACGAGCAGTACTTC.